These 11 T cell receptor beta chains came from one sample sequenced in a study of T cell responses to AZD1222 COVID-19 vaccine. Libraries were prepared by immunoSEQ multiplex PCR; TCRdb keeps only in-frame clonotypes and omits some of them. The repertoire holds roughly 130,000 clones, roughly 89% seen once, with just over 5.5% in the top ten. Here the sequenced sample was peripheral blood, taken on day 0 of AZD1222 vaccination. The receptors stem from an adult in good health.

The chain combines TRBV3-1 (or the pseudogene TRBV3-2) with TRBJ1-5; the D is unclear. Germline loops: CDR1 LGHDT, CDR2 YNNKEL (reference sequence). The CDR3 runs 14 residues. V lost 2 bases and J 6 bases, leaving 11 bases between the germline ends. The CDR3 bases are TGTGCCAGCAGCCAACAGCTATTACTTCAGCCCCAGCATTTT. It codes for CASSQQLLLQPQHF.

The genes are TRBV27 and TRBJ1-1, with TRBD1 identical over 8 bases. CDR3 length equals 15 residues. Germline V gene data show CDR1 as MNHEY and CDR2 as SMNVEV (reference sequence). V gave up 8 bases and J gave up 4 bases; unmatched junction bases: 12. CDR3 loop: CASGPQGADVTEAFF. The CDR3 bases are TGTGCCAGCGGACCCCAGGGGGCCGATGTCACTGAAGCTTTCTTT.

V and J are TRBV4-2 and TRBJ1-4; no clear D. Trimming cost V 3 bases and J 8 bases, with 13 bases left between them. Germline CDR1 reads LGHNA; CDR2 reads YNFKEQ. This CDR3 contains 14 residues. In DNA form, the CDR3 reads TGTGCCAGCAGCCAGGGATGGGGTGGGGAAAAACTGTTTTTT. Protein product: CASSQGWGGEKLFF.

This clone appeared a few times. This chain connects TRBV5-4 to TRBJ2-1; D might be TRBD2 (7 bases). V lost 2 bases and J 9 bases, leaving 21 bases between the germline ends. This CDR3 comprises 16 residues. The V gene's germline CDR1 is SGHNT and CDR2 YYREEE (reference sequence). The CDR3 reads CASSLGEWEGEGEQFF. The CDR3 nucleotides read TGTGCCAGCAGCTTAGGGGAGTGGGAGGGGGAGGGTGAGCAGTTCTTC.

The chain has TRBV19 and TRBJ2-3, with 12 bases aligning to TRBD2. CDR3 size: 16 residues. Germline assignment: CDR1 LNHDA and CDR2 SQIVND (reference sequence). V trimming: 6 bases; J trimming: 6 bases; junction bases outside the gene matches: 10. The CDR3 DNA follows: TGTGCCAGTAGCATGACTAGCGGGAGTCTCGGGGATACGCAGTATTTT. This codes for CASSMTSGSLGDTQYF.

The CDR3 is CASSPLSGGTQYF. The CDR3 DNA reads TGTGCCAGCTCACCACTGTCCGGCGGGACCCAGTACTTC. The V and J genes are TRBV18 and TRBJ2-5, with D unresolved. Trimming cost V 1 base and J 7 bases, with 10 bases left between them. Germline V CDR1 and CDR2: KGHSH, LQKENI. CDR3 length equals 13 residues.

The rearrangement joins TRBV18 to TRBJ2-5; D unclear. The CDR3 totals 16 residues. The V end lost 3 bases, the J end lost 0 bases, and 14 bases lay between the germline ends. Germline CDR1 is KGHSH and CDR2 is LQKENI. This CDR3 is CASSPLARRNQETQYF. The CDR3, as DNA: TGTGCCAGCTCACCCCTTGCGAGACGTAACCAAGAGACCCAGTACTTC.

Notes on this clone: The junction does not match germline at one end; this may be a read error. V gene TRBV12-3 or TRBV12-4 combines with J gene TRBJ2-7; D may correspond to TRBD1 or TRBD2 (7 bases each). The CDR3 runs to 13 residues. The CDR3 loop reads CASRYSGGDLAHF. The CDR3, as DNA: TGTGCCAGCAGGTACTCAGGGGGGGACTTGGCCCACTTC.

V usage is TRBV28 and J usage is TRBJ1-4; 12 positions agree with TRBD1. The CDR3 loop spans 17 amino acids. Germline V lookup: CDR1 MDHEN, CDR2 SYDVKM. J gave up 8 bases and V 5 bases, and 12 bases lay outside the gene matches. The CDR3, as DNA: TGTGCCAGCAGTATCCGGGACAGGGGGCGCTTTCGGGAAAAACTGTTTTTT. Translating it yields CASSIRDRGRFREKLFF.

The chain joins TRBV7-9 to TRBJ2-5, with TRBD1 matching over 11 bases. Germline V CDR1 and CDR2: SEHNR, FQNEAQ (reference sequence). This CDR3 comprises 18 residues. V gave up 4 bases and J gave up 3 bases; unmatched junction bases: 13. DNA for the CDR3: TGTGCCAGCAGCTCCTGGACAGGGGGCTCTAGCGGGGAAGAGACCCAGTACTTC. This translates into CASSSWTGGSSGEETQYF. Complete variable domain (other parts from reference TRBV7-9 and TRBJ2-5): DTGVSQNPRHKITKRGQNVTFRCDPISEHNRLYWYRQTLGQGPEFLTYFQNEAQLEKSRLLSDRFSAERPKGSFSTLEIQRTEQGDSAMYLCASSSWTGGSSGEETQYFGPGTRLLVL.

The chain couples TRBV6-5 to TRBJ2-7, with D uncertain. Germline V lookup: CDR1 MNHEY, CDR2 SVGAGI. This CDR3 region has 15 residues. V was clipped by 4 bases and J by 0 bases, with 13 bases between them. The CDR3: CASSSPTLSSYEQYF. CDR3 nucleotides: TGTGCCAGCAGTTCCCCGACTTTAAGCTCCTACGAGCAGTACTTC.